This T cell receptor beta chain stems from a study of cytomegalovirus exposure and HLA in healthy donors. Study-wide context: Of all 360 or so donors who were genotyped, roughly 83% belonged to the Caucasian-associated ancestry cluster.

This CDR3 contains 15 residues. The germline V gene has CDR1 SGHRS and CDR2 YFSETQ. Trimming removed 1 base from V and 6 bases from J, with 14 bases in between. The PCR had 60 Vbeta and 13 Jbeta primers. TCRdb's copy holds only in-frame clones and misses some; the assay was immunoSEQ multiplex PCR. The sample contains about 120,000 clones, 77% of which appear only once. What was sequenced was PBMCs. This sequence was found in a man between 18 and 35 years old in good health and CMV-seropositive. J is TRBJ2-1 and V is TRBV5-1, with TRBD2 as a possible D gene (6 bases). The chain's CDR3 is CASSLYGGGFNEQFF. The CDR3 bases are TGCGCCAGCAGCTTGTACGGAGGAGGGTTCAATGAGCAGTTCTTC.